The clone carrying this TCR beta chain has only one observation. After extraction with the RNeasy kit, roughly 0.45 to 1 ug of the RNA was reverse transcribed using random hexamers. Amplification of TCR beta CDR3 spanned 54 Vbeta and 13 Jbeta via immunoSEQ multiplex PCR. TCRdb recomputed calls from the immunoSEQ multiplex PCR reads with MiXCR, one row per CDR3 protein. The sample holds some 110,000 distinct CDR3 sequences; 93% are singletons and the top ten take about 0.09%. The data belong to a study of CD8 T cells in Susac syndrome. Germline CDR1 is DFQATT and CDR2 is SNEGSKA (reference sequence). The CDR3 totals 14 residues. The J segment lost 6 bases and the V segment lost 4 bases, leaving 7 bases of the junction unmatched. Sequencing of TCR beta was undertaken in CD8+ and CD4+ T cells derived from blood. Multiple sclerosis controls were treatment-naive patients with stable or active relapsing-remitting disease.

The V gene is TRBV20-1, the J gene TRBJ2-3, with TRBD2 identical over 10 bases. The sample comprised CD4+ T cells from PBMCs. The TCR comes from a human donor with multiple sclerosis. The CDR3 sequence is CSAKRSGGADTQYF. As DNA, the CDR3 is TGCAGTGCTAAAAGAAGCGGGGGGGCCGATACGCAGTATTTT.